This T cell receptor (beta chain) was captured in a study of human thymus T cells. Half of the eight donors gave about 0.5-1 mL blood during surgery. Trimming took 5 bases from V and 2 from J, leaving 16 bases between them. Germline V gene data show CDR1 as LNHDA and CDR2 as SQIVND (reference sequence). The CDR3 covers 16 residues. Profiled with immunoSEQ multiplex PCR; TCRdb holds only in-frame clones, not every one. The sample lists about 60,000 clones, 94% occurring once. The J gene is TRBJ2-1, the V gene TRBV19; tentatively, D is TRBD1 (6 bases). This receptor was identified in a boy younger than two with a congenital heart defect but otherwise immunologically healthy. The sequencing sample was made of blood. CDR3 in amino acids: CASSSRQVTAYNEQFF. The CDR3 DNA reads as TGTGCCAGTAGTTCGAGACAGGTTACAGCCTACAATGAGCAGTTCTTC.